Shown below are 9 T cell receptor beta chains from a single sample sequenced in a study of blood T cell repertoires in COVID-19. Clones were read by immunoSEQ multiplex PCR, and TCRdb kept only the in-frame ones, dropping some. Of 220,000 or so clones in the sample, over 75% were seen once. The sample comprised PBMCs or T cells enriched from blood (not recorded which). These receptors were taken from an older woman who had recovered from COVID-19.

This rearrangement joins TRBV5-5 to TRBJ1-5; D perhaps matches TRBD1 (5 bases). Trimming pared 1 base from V and 7 bases from J, leaving 12 bases between. CDR3 size: 14 residues. CDR1 is SGHKS, CDR2 YYEKEE, per germline (reference sequence). CDR3 sequence (DNA): TGTGCCAGCAGCTTGATGGGAGGGGAACAGCCCCAGCATTTT. This translates into CASSLMGGEQPQHF.

This clone was counted only a few times. The chain links TRBV6-1 to TRBJ1-2; a weak D match, TRBD1 (5 bases). CDR1 MNHNS and CDR2 SASEGT come from the germline V gene. CDR3 length: 13 amino acids. Trimming took 3 bases from V and 4 from J, leaving 9 bases between them. CDR3 in DNA: TGTGCCAGCAGTGAGCAGGGTATCTATGGCTACACCTTC. Amino acid sequence: CASSEQGIYGYTF.

V usage is TRBV5-5 and J usage is TRBJ1-1; D uncertain. Germline CDR1 SGHKS, CDR2 YYEKEE (reference sequence). This CDR3 region has 13 residues. Trimming cost V 0 bases and J 3 bases, with 6 bases left between them. CDR3 residues: CASSLAVYTEAFF. In DNA form, the CDR3 reads TGTGCCAGCAGCTTGGCCGTGTACACTGAAGCTTTCTTT.

The rearrangement uses TRBV29-1 and TRBJ2-7; possibly TRBD1 for D (6 bases). The germline V and J ends were trimmed by 1 base and 3 bases, with 10 bases remaining between them. This CDR3 comprises 13 residues. Germline loops: CDR1 SQVTM, CDR2 ANQGSEA. CDR3 sequence: CSVEGQDRYEQYF. For the CDR3, the DNA is TGCAGCGTTGAAGGACAGGACCGCTACGAGCAGTACTTC.

The chain couples TRBV18 to TRBJ1-2; 8 bases fit TRBD1. V was pared by 6 bases and J by 8 bases, with 11 bases of the junction left unmatched. Germline CDR1 is KGHSH and CDR2 is LQKENI. This CDR3 spans 14 amino acids. CDR3 amino acids: CASSLQGGDDGYTF. CDR3 in DNA: TGTGCCAGCTCTCTACAGGGGGGGGATGACGGCTACACCTTC.

The chain links TRBV5-1 to TRBJ2-2; maybe TRBD2 (6 bases). Per the germline V gene, CDR1 is SGHRS and CDR2 is YFSETQ. The CDR3 has 14 residues. The germline V and J ends were trimmed by 4 bases and 2 bases, with 9 bases remaining between them. CDR3 protein: CASSRDSNTGELFF. In DNA, the CDR3 is TGCGCCAGCAGCCGGGACTCCAACACCGGGGAGCTGTTTTTT.

J is TRBJ2-1 and V is TRBV5-8; D might be TRBD2 (6 bases). V shed 4 bases and J shed 0 bases, with 11 bases lying between them. Looked up from germline, CDR1 is SGHTS and CDR2 is YDEGEE. The CDR3 contains 15 residues. For the CDR3, the DNA is TGTGCCAGCAGCCCCCGGGGGAGCTCCTACAATGAGCAGTTCTTC. Encoded protein: CASSPRGSSYNEQFF.

The V and J genes are TRBV5-8 and TRBJ2-3; TRBD2 matches 12 bases. Germline V gene sequence: CDR1 SGHTS, CDR2 YDEGEE. There are 17 residues in the CDR3. The J segment lost 6 bases and the V segment lost 3 bases, leaving 11 bases of the junction unmatched. The CDR3: CASSSRLAGGVDDTQYF. The CDR3 coding sequence is TGTGCCAGCAGCTCCCGTCTAGCGGGAGGGGTTGATGATACGCAGTATTTT.

The V gene is TRBV6-2 or TRBV6-3, the J gene TRBJ1-5; 7 bases fit TRBD1. J lost 4 bases, V lost 6 bases, and 15 bases had no gene match. Germline V gives CDR1 MNHEY, CDR2 SVGEGT. This CDR3 region has 17 residues. CDR3 residues: CASSRSDLTGSNQPQHF. In DNA, the CDR3 is TGTGCCAGCAGCCGCTCTGACCTGACAGGGAGTAATCAGCCCCAGCATTTT.